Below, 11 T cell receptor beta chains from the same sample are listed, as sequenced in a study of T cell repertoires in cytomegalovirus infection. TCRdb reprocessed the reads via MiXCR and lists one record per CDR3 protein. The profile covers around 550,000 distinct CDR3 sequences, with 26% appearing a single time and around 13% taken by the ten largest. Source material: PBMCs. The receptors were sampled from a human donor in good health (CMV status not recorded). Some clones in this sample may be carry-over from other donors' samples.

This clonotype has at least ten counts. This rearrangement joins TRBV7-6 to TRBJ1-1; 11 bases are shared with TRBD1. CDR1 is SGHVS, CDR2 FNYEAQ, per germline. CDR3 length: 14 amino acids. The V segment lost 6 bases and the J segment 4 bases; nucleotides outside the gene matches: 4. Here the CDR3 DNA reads TGTGCCAGCAGGGCCGGGACAGGGGGCACTGAAGCTTTCTTT. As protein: CASRAGTGGTEAFF. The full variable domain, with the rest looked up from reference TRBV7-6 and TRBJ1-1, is GAGVSQSPRYKVTKRGQDVALRCDPISGHVSLYWYRQALGQGPEFLTYFNYEAQQDKSGLPNDRFSAERPEGSISTLTIQRTEQRDSAMYRCASRAGTGGTEAFFGQGTRLTVV.

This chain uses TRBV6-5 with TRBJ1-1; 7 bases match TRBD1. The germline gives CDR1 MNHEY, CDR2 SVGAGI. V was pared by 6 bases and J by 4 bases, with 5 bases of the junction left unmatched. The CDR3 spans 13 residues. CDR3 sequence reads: CASSDRDATEAFF. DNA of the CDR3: TGTGCCAGCAGCGACAGGGACGCCACTGAAGCTTTCTTT.

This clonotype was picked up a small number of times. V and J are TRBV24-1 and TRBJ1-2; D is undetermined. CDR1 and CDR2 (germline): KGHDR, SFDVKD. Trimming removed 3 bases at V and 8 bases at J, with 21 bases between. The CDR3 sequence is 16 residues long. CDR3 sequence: CATSDPFSTAWNGYTF. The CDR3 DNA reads TGTGCCACCAGTGATCCCTTCTCGACGGCATGGAACGGCTACACCTTC.

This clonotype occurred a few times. CDR3 protein: CASSLYEQFF. The CDR3 nucleotides read TGTGCCAGCAGCTTGTATGAGCAGTTCTTC. The rearrangement links TRBV7-9 to TRBJ2-1; D is uncertain. Germline V lookup: CDR1 SEHNR, CDR2 FQNEAQ (reference sequence). Trimming took off 3 bases at V and 8 bases at J, with 2 bases between the two ends. This CDR3 spans 10 amino acids.

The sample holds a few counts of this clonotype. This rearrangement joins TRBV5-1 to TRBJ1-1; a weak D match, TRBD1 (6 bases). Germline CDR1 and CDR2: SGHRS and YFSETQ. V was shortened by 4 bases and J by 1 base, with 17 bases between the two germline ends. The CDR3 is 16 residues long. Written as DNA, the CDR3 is TGCGCCAGCAGCGTGGGGCTACAGGGAGGGAACACTGAAGCTTTCTTT. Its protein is CASSVGLQGGNTEAFF.

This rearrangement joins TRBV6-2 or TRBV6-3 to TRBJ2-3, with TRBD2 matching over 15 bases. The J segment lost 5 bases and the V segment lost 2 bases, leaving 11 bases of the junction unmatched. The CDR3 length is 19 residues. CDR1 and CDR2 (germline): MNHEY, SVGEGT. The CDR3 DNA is TGTGCCAGCAGTTACAAGCGAGGACTAGCGGGAGGGCCTGGAGATACGCAGTATTTT. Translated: CASSYKRGLAGGPGDTQYF.

DNA for the CDR3: TGTGCCAGCGGACGGGTTGAGCAGTTCTTC. This translates into CASGRVEQFF. This chain joins TRBV7-9 and TRBJ2-1; D is unclear. The CDR3 covers 10 residues. With 8 bases removed from V and 9 bases from J, the gap between germline ends came to 8 bases. Germline V gene lookup returns CDR1 SEHNR and CDR2 FQNEAQ (reference sequence).

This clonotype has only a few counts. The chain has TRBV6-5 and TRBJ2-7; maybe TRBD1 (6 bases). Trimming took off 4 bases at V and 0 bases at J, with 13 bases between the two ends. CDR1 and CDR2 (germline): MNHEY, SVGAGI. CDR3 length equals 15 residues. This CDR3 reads CASSSGTMSSYEQYF. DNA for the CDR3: TGTGCCAGCAGTTCCGGGACAATGAGCTCCTACGAGCAGTACTTC.

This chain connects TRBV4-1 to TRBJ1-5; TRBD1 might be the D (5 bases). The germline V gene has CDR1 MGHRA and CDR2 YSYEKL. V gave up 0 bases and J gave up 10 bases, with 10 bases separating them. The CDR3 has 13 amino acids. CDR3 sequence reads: CASSQELGVPQHF. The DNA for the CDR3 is TGCGCCAGCAGCCAAGAGCTGGGGGTCCCCCAGCATTTT.

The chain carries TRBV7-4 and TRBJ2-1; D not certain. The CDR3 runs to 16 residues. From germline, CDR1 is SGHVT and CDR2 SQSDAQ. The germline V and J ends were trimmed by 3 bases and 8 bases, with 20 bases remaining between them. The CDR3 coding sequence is TGTGCCAGCAGCTTCGGTCCAGGTTCAATCTCGGATGAGCAGTTCTTC. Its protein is CASSFGPGSISDEQFF.

CDR3 protein: CASRAPLGVSDEQYF. CDR3 coding DNA: TGTGCCAGTAGAGCACCCCTGGGGGTTTCGGACGAGCAGTACTTC. The chain employs TRBV19 and TRBJ2-7, with D perhaps matching TRBD1 or TRBD2 (5 bases each). Germline V gene lookup returns CDR1 LNHDA and CDR2 SQIVND (reference sequence). This CDR3 is built from 15 residues. The V end was cut by 6 bases, the J end by 5 bases, with 20 bases between.